The 7 T cell receptor beta chains reported below all come from one sample, sequenced in a study of blood T cells in healthy people across ages. The authors ran a second PCR of about 7 to 12 cycles using a sample-barcoded 5' primer and a J-beta primer mix. TCRdb re-called the 5' RACE reads with MiXCR, one entry per CDR3 protein. Here the sample spans 700,000 or so distinct CDR3 sequences, around a fifth being singletons. The sample comprised blood. The receptor source for this set is a man between 65 and 80 years old in good health.

The sample holds a few counts of this clonotype. The J gene is TRBJ2-3, the V gene TRBV5-1, with D possibly matching TRBD2 (7 bases). Germline V gene sequence: CDR1 SGHRS, CDR2 YFSETQ. This CDR3 contains 16 residues. Trimming pared 0 bases from V and 2 bases from J, leaving 13 bases between. As DNA, the CDR3 is TGCGCCAGCAGCTTGGCTGGGGGGGGCCCCACAGATACGCAGTATTTT. This encodes CASSLAGGGPTDTQYF.

This clonotype was detected many times. The genes are TRBV29-1 and TRBJ2-5, with D perhaps assigned TRBD1 or TRBD2 (5 bases each). This CDR3 region has 13 residues. Between the trimmed V and J ends, which lost 8 bases and 2 bases, there was a span of 15 bases. Germline CDR1 is SQVTM and CDR2 is ANQGSEA. CDR3 residues: CSLSGTWQETQYF. CDR3 in DNA: TGCAGCCTTTCCGGGACGTGGCAAGAGACCCAGTACTTC.

This clonotype has just a few counts. The chain couples TRBV6-5 to TRBJ1-2; TRBD1 is a possible D gene (5 bases). The CDR3 has 16 amino acids. V lost 5 bases and J lost 2, with 18 bases in between. Looked up from germline, CDR1 is MNHEY and CDR2 is SVGAGI. This CDR3 reads CASSTAGWGVNYGYTF. CDR3 DNA: TGTGCCAGCAGTACCGCCGGTTGGGGGGTGAACTATGGCTACACCTTC.

This chain connects TRBV5-1 to TRBJ1-1; TRBD1 matches 7 bases. Germline V gene lookup returns CDR1 SGHRS and CDR2 YFSETQ. Unmatched junction bases numbered 6, after V lost 4 bases and J lost 0 bases. This CDR3 spans 15 amino acids. The chain's CDR3 is CASSPGQEMNTEAFF. The CDR3 DNA reads TGCGCCAGCAGCCCCGGACAGGAGATGAACACTGAAGCTTTCTTT.

This chain connects TRBV29-1 to TRBJ1-5; D gene unclear. The length of the CDR3 is 13 residues. CDR1 is SQVTM, CDR2 ANQGSEA, per germline. V gave up 2 bases and J gave up 0 bases, with 5 bases separating them. This CDR3 reads CSVEIDSNQPQHF. As DNA, the CDR3 is TGCAGCGTTGAAATCGATAGCAATCAGCCCCAGCATTTT.

This chain uses TRBV5-5 with TRBJ2-7; 8 nucleotides align to TRBD1. The V segment lost 2 bases and the J segment 2 bases; nucleotides outside the gene matches: 6. Germline loops: CDR1 SGHKS, CDR2 YYEKEE (reference sequence). The CDR3 loop spans 15 amino acids. DNA of the CDR3: TGTGCCAGCAGCTTTTCGGGACAGGAGGCCTACGAGCAGTACTTC. It codes for CASSFSGQEAYEQYF. Complete variable domain (other parts from reference TRBV5-5 and TRBJ2-7): DAGVTQSPTHLIKTRGQQVTLRCSPISGHKSVSWYQQVLGQGPQFIFQYYEKEERGRGNFPDRFSARQFPNYSSELNVNALLLGDSALYLCASSFSGQEAYEQYFGPGTRLTVT.

In this sample, this clonotype turned up a few times. The V gene is TRBV10-3, the J gene TRBJ1-4, with 7 bases matching TRBD1. Germline CDR1 and CDR2: ENHRY and SYGVKD. The CDR3 is 15 amino acids. The trim removed 2 bases at V and 1 base at J, leaving 1 base unmatched. The CDR3 loop is CAISERTGTNEKLFF. The CDR3 nucleotides are TGTGCCATCAGTGAGAGGACAGGAACTAATGAAAAACTGTTTTTT.